The clone carrying this T cell receptor beta chain has just a few counts. Its target is unknown. The sample originates from a study of T cell repertoires in cytomegalovirus infection. MiXCR, applied by TCRdb to the reads, yields one record per CDR3 protein. The table lists about 740,000 distinct CDR3 sequences, approximately 33% of them singletons, with 15% to 20% in the top ten. J gave up 5 bases and V 11 bases, and 14 bases lay outside the gene matches. The CDR3 contains 15 residues. The germline V gene encodes CDR1 SGHTA and CDR2 FQGNSA. Notes on the study in general: Summed public TCR beta family frequency identified CMV carriers bearing the relevant HLA. Across the ex vivo response, the dominant clonotypes were HLA-C-restricted CMV-specific TCR beta clonotypes.

Source: cultured PBMCs, taken from culture after CMV antigen stimulation. This clonotype was sampled from a human donor in good health (CMV status not recorded). Some clones in this sample may be carry-over from other donors' samples. The rearrangement uses TRBV7-2 and TRBJ2-2; 7 bases line up with TRBD2. The CDR3 nucleotides are TGTGCCGCCCGGGGGGTTAGCGCTGTGACCGGGGAGCTGTTTTTT. Amino acids: CAARGVSAVTGELFF.